This T cell receptor beta chain appears in the sequencing data of a study of response to subunit inactivated influenza vaccine. Study outcomes and limitations: Every seasonal influenza vaccination brings in few new T cells, the authors suggested.

The germline V gene has CDR1 LGHDT and CDR2 YNNKEL (reference sequence). This CDR3 has 16 residues. V dropped 5 bases and J dropped 2; count of bases not matched to a gene: 7. This clonotype was recorded a few times. Its antigen is not identified. TCRdb itself ran the RT-PCR reads through MiXCR, one entry per CDR3 protein. The table includes 300,000 to 350,000 distinct CDR3 sequences, about 20% detected once. This TCR came from a man between 50 and 75 years old who received an inactivated influenza vaccine. This specimen was PBMCs from blood, taken approximately 20 months after vaccination. The chain links TRBV3-1 to TRBJ2-3; TRBD2 matches 10 bases. The CDR3 sequence: CASSSVAGGSTDTQYF. In DNA, the CDR3 is TGTGCCAGCAGCTCTGTAGCGGGGGGTTCCACAGATACGCAGTATTTT.